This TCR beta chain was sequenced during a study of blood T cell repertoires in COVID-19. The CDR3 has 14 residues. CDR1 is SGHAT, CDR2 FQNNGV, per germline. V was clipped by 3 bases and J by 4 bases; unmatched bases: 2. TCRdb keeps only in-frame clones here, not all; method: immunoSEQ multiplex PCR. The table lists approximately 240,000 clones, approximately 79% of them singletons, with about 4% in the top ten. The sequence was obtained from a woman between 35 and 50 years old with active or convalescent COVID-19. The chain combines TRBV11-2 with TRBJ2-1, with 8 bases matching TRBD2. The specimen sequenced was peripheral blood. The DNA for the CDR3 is TGTGCCAGCAGCTTTCGGGGGGGATACAATGAGCAGTTCTTC. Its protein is CASSFRGGYNEQFF.